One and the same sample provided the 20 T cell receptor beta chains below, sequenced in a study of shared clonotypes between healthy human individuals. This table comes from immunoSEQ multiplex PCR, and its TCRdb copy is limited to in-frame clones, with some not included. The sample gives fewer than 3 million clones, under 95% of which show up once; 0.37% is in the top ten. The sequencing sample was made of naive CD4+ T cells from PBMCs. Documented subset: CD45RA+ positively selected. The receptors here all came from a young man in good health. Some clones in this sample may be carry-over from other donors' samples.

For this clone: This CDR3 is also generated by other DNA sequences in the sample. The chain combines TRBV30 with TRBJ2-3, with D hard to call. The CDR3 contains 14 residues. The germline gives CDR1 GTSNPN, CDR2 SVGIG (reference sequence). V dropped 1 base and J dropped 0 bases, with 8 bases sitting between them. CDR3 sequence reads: CAWSGGLSTDTQYF. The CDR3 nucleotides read TGTGCCTGGAGTGGTGGGCTCAGCACAGATACGCAGTATTTT.

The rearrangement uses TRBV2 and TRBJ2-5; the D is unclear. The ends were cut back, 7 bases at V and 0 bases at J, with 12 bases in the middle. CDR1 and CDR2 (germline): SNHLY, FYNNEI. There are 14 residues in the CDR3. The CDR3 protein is CASTVWRNQETQYF. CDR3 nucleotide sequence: TGTGCCAGCACGGTTTGGCGAAACCAAGAGACCCAGTACTTC.

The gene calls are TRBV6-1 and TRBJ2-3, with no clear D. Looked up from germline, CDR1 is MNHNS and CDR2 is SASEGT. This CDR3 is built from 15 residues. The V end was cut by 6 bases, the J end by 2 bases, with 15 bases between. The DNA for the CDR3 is TGTGCCAGCAGGGCCGATTCGGTTTTCACAGATACGCAGTATTTT. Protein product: CASRADSVFTDTQYF.

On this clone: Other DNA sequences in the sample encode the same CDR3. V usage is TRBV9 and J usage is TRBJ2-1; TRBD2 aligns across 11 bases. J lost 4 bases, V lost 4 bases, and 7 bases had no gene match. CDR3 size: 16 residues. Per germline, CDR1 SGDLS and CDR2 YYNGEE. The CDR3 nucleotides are TGTGCCAGCAGCTCTACCGGGACTAGCGGTTACAATGAGCAGTTCTTC. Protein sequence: CASSSTGTSGYNEQFF.

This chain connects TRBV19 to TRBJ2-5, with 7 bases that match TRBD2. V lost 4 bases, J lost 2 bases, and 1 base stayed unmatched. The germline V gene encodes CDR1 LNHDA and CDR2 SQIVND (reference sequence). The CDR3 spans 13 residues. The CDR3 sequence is CASSTGLQETQYF. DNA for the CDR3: TGTGCCAGTAGTACGGGACTACAAGAGACCCAGTACTTC.

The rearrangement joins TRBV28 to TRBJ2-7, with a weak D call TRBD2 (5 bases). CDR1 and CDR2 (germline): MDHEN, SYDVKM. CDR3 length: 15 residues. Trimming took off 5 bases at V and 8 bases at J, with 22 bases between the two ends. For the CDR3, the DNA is TGTGCCAGCAGTCCCCCTTCGGACTGGAGTGATCAGCAGTACTTC. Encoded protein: CASSPPSDWSDQQYF. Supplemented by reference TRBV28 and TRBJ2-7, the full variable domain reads DVKVTQSSRYLVKRTGEKVFLECVQDMDHENMFWYRQDPGLGLRLIYFSYDVKMKEKGDIPEGYSVSREKKERFSLILESASTNQTSMYLCASSPPSDWSDQQYFGPGTRLTVT.

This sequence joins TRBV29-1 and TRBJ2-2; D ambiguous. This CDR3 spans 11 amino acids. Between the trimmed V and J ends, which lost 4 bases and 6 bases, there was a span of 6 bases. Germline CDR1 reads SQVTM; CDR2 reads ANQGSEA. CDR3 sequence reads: CSVALPGELFF. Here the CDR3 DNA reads TGCAGCGTTGCCCTCCCCGGGGAGCTGTTTTTT.

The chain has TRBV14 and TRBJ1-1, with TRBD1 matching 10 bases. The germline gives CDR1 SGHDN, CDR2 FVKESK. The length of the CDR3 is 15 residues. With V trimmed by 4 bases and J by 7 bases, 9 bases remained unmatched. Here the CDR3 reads CASSLRQGAVGEAFF. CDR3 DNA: TGTGCCAGCAGCCTCAGACAGGGGGCTGTTGGTGAAGCTTTCTTT.

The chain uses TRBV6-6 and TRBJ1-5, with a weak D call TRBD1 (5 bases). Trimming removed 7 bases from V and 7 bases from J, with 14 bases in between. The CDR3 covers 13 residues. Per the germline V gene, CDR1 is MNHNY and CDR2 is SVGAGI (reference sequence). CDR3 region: CASNPRVSQPQHF. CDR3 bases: TGTGCCAGCAATCCCAGGGTTTCGCAGCCCCAGCATTTT.

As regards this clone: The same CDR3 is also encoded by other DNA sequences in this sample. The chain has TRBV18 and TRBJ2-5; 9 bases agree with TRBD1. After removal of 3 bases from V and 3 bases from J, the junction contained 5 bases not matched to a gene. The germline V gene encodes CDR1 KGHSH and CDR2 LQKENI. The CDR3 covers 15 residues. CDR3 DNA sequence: TGTGCCAGCTCACCGCCGGGACAGGGTAAAGAGACCCAGTACTTC. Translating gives CASSPPGQGKETQYF.

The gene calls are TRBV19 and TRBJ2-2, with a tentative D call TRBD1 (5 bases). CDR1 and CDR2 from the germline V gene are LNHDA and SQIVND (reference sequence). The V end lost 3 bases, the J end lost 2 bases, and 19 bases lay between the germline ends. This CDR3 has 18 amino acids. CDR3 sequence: CASSIFKGNRLNTGELFF. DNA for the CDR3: TGTGCCAGTAGTATTTTCAAGGGTAACAGGCTAAACACCGGGGAGCTGTTTTTT.

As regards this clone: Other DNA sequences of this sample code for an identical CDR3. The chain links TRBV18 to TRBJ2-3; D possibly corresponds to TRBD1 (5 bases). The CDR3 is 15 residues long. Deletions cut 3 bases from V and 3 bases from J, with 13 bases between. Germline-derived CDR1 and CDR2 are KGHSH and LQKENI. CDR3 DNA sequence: TGTGCCAGCTCACCTCTCACAGGTCTGACAGATACGCAGTATTTT. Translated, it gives CASSPLTGLTDTQYF.

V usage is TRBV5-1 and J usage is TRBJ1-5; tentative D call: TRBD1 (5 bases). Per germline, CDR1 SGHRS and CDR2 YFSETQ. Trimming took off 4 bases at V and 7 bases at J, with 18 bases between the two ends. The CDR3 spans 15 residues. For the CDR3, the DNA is TGCGCCAGCAGCCTCCTGGGGACTCTTGGCCAGCCCCAGCATTTT. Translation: CASSLLGTLGQPQHF. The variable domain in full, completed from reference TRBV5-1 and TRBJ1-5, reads KAGVTQTPRYLIKTRGQQVTLSCSPISGHRSVSWYQQTPGQGLQFLFEYFSETQRNKGNFPGRFSGRQFSNSRSEMNVSTLELGDSALYLCASSLLGTLGQPQHFGDGTRLSIL.

The CDR3 loop is CASSLRDVRGGELFF. CDR3 bases: TGTGCCAGCAGTTTAAGAGATGTGCGGGGCGGGGAGCTGTTTTTT. The V gene is TRBV27, the J gene TRBJ2-2, with D perhaps TRBD2 (6 bases). Trimming stripped 2 bases from V and 7 bases from J, with 14 bases between. Germline CDR1 is MNHEY and CDR2 is SMNVEV (reference sequence). The CDR3 covers 15 residues.

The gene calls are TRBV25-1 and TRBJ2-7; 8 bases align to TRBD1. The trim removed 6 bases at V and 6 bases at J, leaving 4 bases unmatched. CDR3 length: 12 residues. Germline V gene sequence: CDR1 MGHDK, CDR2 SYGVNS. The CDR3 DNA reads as TGTGCCAGCAGGGACAGGGCAGCCGAGCAGTACTTC. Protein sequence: CASRDRAAEQYF.

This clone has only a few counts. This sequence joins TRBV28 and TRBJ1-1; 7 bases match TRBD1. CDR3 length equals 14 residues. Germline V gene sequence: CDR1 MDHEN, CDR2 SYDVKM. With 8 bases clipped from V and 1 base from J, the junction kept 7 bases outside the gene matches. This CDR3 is CASGLTGRNTEAFF. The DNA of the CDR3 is TGTGCCAGCGGATTGACAGGGCGGAACACTGAAGCTTTCTTT.

This chain's CDR3 is CASSPISGSNTDTQYF. The CDR3 coding sequence is TGTGCCAGCAGCCCCATTAGCGGGAGCAACACAGATACGCAGTATTTT. V is TRBV7-7 and J is TRBJ2-3; 9 bases are shared with TRBD2. CDR1 and CDR2 (germline): SSHAT, FNYEAQ (reference sequence). After removal of 5 bases from V and 2 bases from J, the junction contained 8 bases not matched to a gene. The CDR3 runs to 16 residues. Variable domain in full (rest from reference TRBV7-7 and TRBJ2-3): GAGVSQSPRYKVTKRGQDVTLRCDPISSHATLYWYQQALGQGPEFLTYFNYEAQPDKSGLPSDRFSAERPEGSISTLTIQRTEQRDSAMYRCASSPISGSNTDTQYFGPGTRLTVL.

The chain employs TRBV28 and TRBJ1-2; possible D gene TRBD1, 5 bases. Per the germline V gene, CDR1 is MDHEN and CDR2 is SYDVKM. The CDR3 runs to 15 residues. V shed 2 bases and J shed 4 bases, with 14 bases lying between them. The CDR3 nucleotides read TGTGCCAGCAGTTTAGCCCTCTTGGGGACCTATGGCTACACCTTC. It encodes CASSLALLGTYGYTF.

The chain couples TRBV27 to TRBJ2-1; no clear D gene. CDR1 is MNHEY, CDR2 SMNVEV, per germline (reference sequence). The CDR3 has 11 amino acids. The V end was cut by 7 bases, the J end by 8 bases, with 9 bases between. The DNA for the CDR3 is TGTGCCAGCACTCGCGGTTATGAGCAGTTCTTC. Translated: CASTRGYEQFF.

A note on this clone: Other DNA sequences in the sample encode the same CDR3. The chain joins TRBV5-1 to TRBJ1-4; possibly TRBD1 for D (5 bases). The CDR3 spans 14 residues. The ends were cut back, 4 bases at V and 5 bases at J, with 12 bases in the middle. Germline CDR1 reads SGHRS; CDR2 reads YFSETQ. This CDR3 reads CASSRDGLNEKLFF. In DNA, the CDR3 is TGCGCCAGCAGCCGGGACGGCTTAAATGAAAAACTGTTTTTT.